This TCR beta chain was recovered during a study of blood T cell repertoires in COVID-19 (dated by TCRdb to the early 2020s). Background for the entire study: Samples covering the acute and convalescent phases of COVID-19 were provided by collaborators in the United States, Italy and Spain. The prospective study material was composed of cDNA or gDNA derived from T cells, B-cell-depleted T cells, or PBMCs. Deeply sampled blood TCRbeta repertoires from subjects exposed to, actively infected with, or recovered from COVID-19 were included in the dataset. The repertoires were made available in a free public database intended to serve as a resource for research on the immune response to SARS-CoV-2. The samples were drawn from two sources: the first 160 participants of the ongoing ImmuneRACE study, and 1,200 or so subjects contributed by 6 global collaborators. A de-identified subject ID, COVID-19 status, age in years and sex were almost always included in the sample metadata. Where available, HLA class I and class II types were obtained from metadata supplied by the sample provider rather than from assay-based typing.

Remarks on this clone: There is no known antigen for this receptor. Qualities for individual bases were not recorded, and no much larger clone is one base off.

V was cut back by 5 bases and J by 7 bases, leaving a gap of 12 bases between them. Via the germline V gene (reference sequence), CDR1 is LNHDA and CDR2 SQIVND. From its cysteine to its phenylalanine, the CDR3 spans 13 amino acids. Left in the record is the CDR3 DNA by itself, 39 bases read in frame from the first base. The immunoSEQ Assay, a bias-controlled multiplex PCR, was used to amplify TCRbeta CDR3 regions from genomic DNA. As for the authors' bioinformatics: The number of nucleated cells in each sample was estimated by amplification of reference gene primers within the assay. To quantify the absolute abundance of each unique TCRbeta CDR3 rearrangement, sequence reads were collapsed and filtered. For each sample, productive Simpson clonality was calculated by taking the square root of Simpson's diversity index across productive rearrangements. TCRdb mirrors the immuneACCESS table, restricted to in-frame sequences. Some clones are absent from its copies; in checked studies, under half trace to an unresolved V gene, and the reason for the others is unknown. The V and J calls and clone size come from that table; D and trimming were worked out from the DNA. Recorded for this sample are around 60,000 clones; around 87% of them occurred a single time. The top ten clones comprise about 14% of the sample.

Each collaborating institution followed its own protocols to collect whole blood in K2EDTA tubes. For TCRbeta analysis, collaborators shipped samples in one of three forms: frozen whole blood, isolated PBMCs, or DNA extracted from either of those sample types. Study-level results and caveats: The amount of clinical and demographic metadata varied by source and participant and was provided uncurated.

The clonotype was recovered from a human donor in a cohort sampled during active COVID-19. The sequenced sample consisted of peripheral blood. Here the chain combines TRBV19 and TRBJ2-1; the D gene assignment is ambiguous. The CDR3 reads CASSLLSTNEQFF. Here is the DNA: TGTGCCAGTAGTCTCCTTAGCACAAATGAGCAGTTCTTC.